Each of the 9 T cell receptor beta chains below was sequenced from the same sample in a study of technical replicates of blood from a few donors. Only in-frame clones appear in the TCRdb table, and some are missing; sequencing was by immunoSEQ multiplex PCR. This repertoire shows around 70,000 clones, 95% to 97% found once; its top ten account for approximately 0.2%. Sequenced: T cells isolated from PBMCs. The receptors derive from a human donor in good health.

The chain links TRBV19 to TRBJ2-2; possible D gene TRBD1, 5 bases. With 7 bases removed from V and 10 bases from J, the gap between germline ends came to 10 bases. This CDR3 contains 11 residues. Germline CDR1 and CDR2: LNHDA and SQIVND (reference sequence). This CDR3 reads CASKGRVELFF. The CDR3 coding sequence is TGTGCCAGTAAGGGCAGGGTGGAGCTGTTTTTT.

The chain couples TRBV7-9 to TRBJ2-5; maybe TRBD1 (6 bases). The CDR3 is 18 amino acids. Germline assignment: CDR1 SEHNR and CDR2 FQNEAQ (reference sequence). The germline V and J ends were trimmed by 1 base and 2 bases, with 20 bases remaining between them. CDR3 residues: CASSLEVRSDSEQETQYF. The CDR3 DNA follows: TGTGCCAGCAGCTTAGAAGTCCGCTCGGACAGTGAACAAGAGACCCAGTACTTC.

This chain links TRBV6-1 with TRBJ2-7; 7 positions match TRBD1. Looked up from germline, CDR1 is MNHNS and CDR2 is SASEGT. Unmatched junction bases numbered 1, after V lost 7 bases and J lost 1 base. The CDR3 totals 12 residues. The CDR3 protein is CASTQGSYEQYF. DNA of the CDR3: TGTGCCAGCACACAGGGGTCCTACGAGCAGTACTTC.

This clone came up once. The chain has TRBV7-3 and TRBJ2-2; 7 bases match TRBD1. The CDR3 runs 16 residues. Germline V gives CDR1 SGHTA, CDR2 FQGTGA. V shed 4 bases and J 0 bases; nucleotides not matched to a gene: 5. In nucleotides, the CDR3 is TGTGCCAGCAGCTCCCCACAGGGGTCGAACACCGGGGAGCTGTTTTTT. It yields the protein CASSSPQGSNTGELFF.

The CDR3: CSVSRVPGTAGNTIYF. CDR3 DNA sequence: TGCAGCGTATCCAGGGTGCCCGGGACAGCTGGAAACACCATATATTTT. The chain couples TRBV29-1 to TRBJ1-3; 7 bases are a match to TRBD1. The CDR3 extends over 16 amino acids. Germline V CDR1 and CDR2: SQVTM, ANQGSEA. The ends lost 6 bases at V and 2 bases at J; junction bases unmatched: 13.

The chain uses TRBV5-1 and TRBJ2-3; D unresolved. V was trimmed by 9 bases and J by 0 bases, leaving 11 bases between them. CDR3 length: 13 amino acids. Germline V gene lookup returns CDR1 SGHRS and CDR2 YFSETQ. CDR3: CATNFGSTDTQYF. CDR3 sequence (DNA): TGCGCCACAAACTTTGGTAGCACAGATACGCAGTATTTT.

The genes are TRBV30 and TRBJ1-3, with a weak D call TRBD1 (5 bases). From germline, CDR1 is GTSNPN and CDR2 SVGIG (reference sequence). The length of the CDR3 is 14 residues. Trimming left V 3 bases short and J 6 bases short, with 15 bases between. The CDR3 bases are TGTGCCTGGAGCTTCAGTGGGGCCGCAAACACCATATATTTT. Its protein is CAWSFSGAANTIYF.

The V call is TRBV15, the J call TRBJ1-1; D gene unclear. The germline V gene has CDR1 LNHNV and CDR2 YYDKDF (reference sequence). CDR3 length equals 14 residues. The V end lost 6 bases, the J end lost 4 bases, and 15 bases lay between the germline ends. The CDR3 loop reads CATSSYWRLTEAFF. The CDR3 region has the DNA TGTGCCACCAGTTCCTATTGGAGGCTCACTGAAGCTTTCTTT.

The V call is TRBV4-1, the J call TRBJ2-7; the match to TRBD2 covers 8 bases. Germline V gene lookup returns CDR1 MGHRA and CDR2 YSYEKL. This CDR3 is 16 amino acids long. The ends lost 0 bases at V and 3 bases at J; junction bases unmatched: 7. CDR3 nucleotides: TGCGCCAGCAGCCAAGAGAGGGGTAGCGGGAACTACGAGCAGTACTTC. This translates into CASSQERGSGNYEQYF.